This passage covers 24 T cell receptor beta chains from one sample sequenced in a study of shared clonotypes between healthy human individuals. This table comes from immunoSEQ multiplex PCR, and its TCRdb copy is limited to in-frame clones, with some not included. The sample lists some 1,600,000 clones, 95% to 99% occurring once. Sequenced: naive CD4+ T cells sorted from blood. The sample's subset: CD45RA+ positively selected. The receptors come from a man aged 25-45 years in good health.

V is TRBV5-5 and J is TRBJ1-4, with 9 bases that match TRBD1. The CDR3 is 16 residues long. Per the germline V gene, CDR1 is SGHKS and CDR2 is YYEKEE (reference sequence). The V segment lost 4 bases and the J segment 2 bases; nucleotides outside the gene matches: 6. The CDR3 DNA is TGTGCCAGCAGCGCCGACAGGGGGGCGACTAATGAAAAACTGTTTTTT. This gives the protein CASSADRGATNEKLFF.

As regards this clone: The same CDR3 also results from other DNA sequences found in this sample. The genes are TRBV27 and TRBJ2-7; D might be TRBD2 (5 bases). The CDR3 consists of 12 residues. From germline, CDR1 is MNHEY and CDR2 SMNVEV (reference sequence). V gave up 3 bases and J gave up 5 bases, with 8 bases separating them. CDR3 sequence (DNA): TGTGCCAGCAGTTTCCCCGGGGACGAGCAGTACTTC. Translated: CASSFPGDEQYF.

The gene calls are TRBV5-1 and TRBJ1-1; D is unresolved. Trimming pared 0 bases from V and 7 bases from J, leaving 10 bases between. Germline values: CDR1 SGHRS, CDR2 YFSETQ. The CDR3 contains 13 residues. The chain's CDR3 is CASSLDVSGEAFF. CDR3 in DNA: TGCGCCAGCAGCTTGGATGTGTCAGGTGAAGCTTTCTTT.

This chain uses TRBV5-1 with TRBJ1-4; TRBD1 might be the D (5 bases). Trimming removed 4 bases at V and 7 bases at J, with 17 bases between. The CDR3 runs 15 residues. Germline-derived CDR1 and CDR2 are SGHRS and YFSETQ. In DNA, the CDR3 is TGCGCCAGCAGCCGGGACGGCCGCTGGATTGAAAAACTGTTTTTT. Residues: CASSRDGRWIEKLFF.

On this clone: One junction end disagrees with the germline gene, perhaps due to a read error. V is TRBV7-7 and J is TRBJ2-2, with 10 nucleotides matching TRBD1. This CDR3 has 19 residues. Germline V gene data show CDR1 as SSHAT and CDR2 as FNYEAQ (reference sequence). CDR3 coding DNA: TGTGCTAGCAGCTTATACATCGGGACAGGGGCAGAGGACACCGGGGAGCTGTTTTTT. The encoded protein is CASSLYIGTGAEDTGELFF.

The chain couples TRBV2 to TRBJ1-4; a weak D match, TRBD1 (6 bases). The ends were cut back, 4 bases at V and 13 bases at J, with 10 bases in the middle. CDR1 SNHLY and CDR2 FYNNEI come from the germline V gene. The CDR3 covers 11 residues. The CDR3 region is CASSGQATLFF. CDR3 nucleotide sequence: TGTGCCAGCAGTGGACAGGCTACACTGTTTTTT.

V and J are TRBV28 and TRBJ1-4; D possibly corresponds to TRBD1 (6 bases). The length of the CDR3 is 21 residues. Germline V lookup: CDR1 MDHEN, CDR2 SYDVKM. V was cut by 3 bases and J by 0 bases, with 26 bases left in between. The CDR3 DNA follows: TGTGCCAGCAGTTTCTATGTGGTGGGGGGCCACCGCTTTCCAACTAATGAAAAACTGTTTTTT. It encodes CASSFYVVGGHRFPTNEKLFF.

Comments on this clone: This CDR3 is also generated by other DNA sequences in the sample. This CDR3 is CASKEGPSYEQYF. CDR3 nucleotide sequence: TGTGCCAGCAAAGAAGGTCCCTCCTACGAGCAGTACTTC. The V call is TRBV2, the J call TRBJ2-7; no reliable D call. The V end was cut by 7 bases, the J end by 0 bases, with 10 bases between. Looked up from germline, CDR1 is SNHLY and CDR2 is FYNNEI. This CDR3 is built from 13 residues.

The chain employs TRBV27 and TRBJ2-3, with D maybe TRBD1 (5 bases). Germline V gives CDR1 MNHEY, CDR2 SMNVEV (reference sequence). This CDR3 region has 16 residues. The V and J ends lost 6 bases and 0 bases respectively, with 16 bases between them. The CDR3, as DNA: TGTGCCAGCAGCCGACTCCAGGGTATAAGCACAGATACGCAGTATTTT. Its translation is CASSRLQGISTDTQYF.

This chain connects TRBV10-2 to TRBJ2-1; D is possibly TRBD2 (5 bases). Trimming stripped 2 bases from V and 7 bases from J, with 12 bases between. The CDR3 covers 14 residues. Per the germline V gene, CDR1 is WSHSY and CDR2 is SAAADI. The CDR3 DNA reads TGCGCCAGCAGTGAGAGCGGAGGCAGGAATGAGCAGTTCTTC. Its translation is CASSESGGRNEQFF.

This chain uses TRBV19 with TRBJ2-7, with D hard to call. The V end was cut by 4 bases, the J end by 0 bases, with 10 bases between. Germline V gene data show CDR1 as LNHDA and CDR2 as SQIVND (reference sequence). This CDR3 has 14 residues. CDR3 sequence: CASSTASLSYEQYF. The CDR3 bases are TGTGCCAGTAGTACCGCATCCCTCTCCTACGAGCAGTACTTC.

V is TRBV4-3 and J is TRBJ2-7; D gene unclear. V gave up 1 base and J gave up 4 bases, with 11 bases separating them. Germline CDR1 is LGHNA and CDR2 is YSLEER. The CDR3 length is 14 residues. CDR3 sequence reads: CASSQGPRAYEQYF. In DNA form, the CDR3 reads TGCGCCAGCAGCCAAGGCCCACGAGCGTACGAGCAGTACTTC.

The chain links TRBV5-1 to TRBJ2-7, with 7 bases fitting TRBD2. The CDR3 has 15 residues. The V segment lost 7 bases and the J segment 8 bases; nucleotides outside the gene matches: 18. In germline, CDR1 is SGHRS, CDR2 YFSETQ. The CDR3 spells CASPRGVPGGEKQYF. CDR3 nucleotide sequence: TGCGCCAGCCCCCGGGGGGTCCCCGGGGGTGAGAAGCAGTACTTC.

The V gene is TRBV19, the J gene TRBJ2-2; perhaps TRBD2 as D (5 bases). Germline V gene data show CDR1 as LNHDA and CDR2 as SQIVND (reference sequence). The CDR3 contains 14 residues. V was pared by 5 bases and J by 5 bases, with 12 bases between. For the CDR3, the DNA is TGTGCCAGTAGTTCCTACGGGGAGACCGGGGAGCTGTTTTTT. The encoded protein is CASSSYGETGELFF.

This clone was seen once. The genes are TRBV25-1 and TRBJ2-3; D is unclear. V dropped 5 bases and J dropped 3 bases, with 15 bases sitting between them. The CDR3 runs 15 residues. Germline CDR1 is MGHDK and CDR2 is SYGVNS. CDR3 sequence reads: CASSRNPFTTDTQYF. The CDR3 nucleotides are TGTGCCAGCAGTCGAAACCCTTTCACTACAGATACGCAGTATTTT.

This chain links TRBV19 with TRBJ2-4; D remains ambiguous. V was trimmed by 0 bases and J by 0 bases, leaving 15 bases between them. The CDR3 totals 18 residues. Per germline, CDR1 LNHDA and CDR2 SQIVND (reference sequence). In nucleotides, the CDR3 is TGTGCCAGTAGTATAGAGCCCGCTAGGGTTCTAGCCAAAAACATTCAGTACTTC. Residues: CASSIEPARVLAKNIQYF.

V is TRBV2 and J is TRBJ2-5; possibly TRBD2 for D (5 bases). The CDR3 consists of 13 residues. V lost 6 bases, J lost 3 bases, and 11 bases lay in between. CDR1 is SNHLY, CDR2 FYNNEI, per germline. CDR3 loop: CASRFVGEETQYF. CDR3 DNA sequence: TGTGCCAGCAGGTTTGTCGGGGAAGAGACCCAGTACTTC.

The rearrangement links TRBV5-5 to TRBJ2-7; D not certain. The CDR3 extends over 14 amino acids. Germline V gene data show CDR1 as SGHKS and CDR2 as YYEKEE (reference sequence). The germline V and J ends were trimmed by 4 bases and 6 bases, with 17 bases remaining between them. The CDR3 here is CASSASDVKVEQYF. For the CDR3, the DNA is TGTGCCAGCAGCGCCAGCGACGTGAAGGTCGAGCAGTACTTC. The full variable domain, in which reference TRBV5-5 and TRBJ2-7 provide the parts outside the CDR3, is DAGVTQSPTHLIKTRGQQVTLRCSPISGHKSVSWYQQVLGQGPQFIFQYYEKEERGRGNFPDRFSARQFPNYSSELNVNALLLGDSALYLCASSASDVKVEQYFGPGTRLTVT.

The chain has TRBV19 and TRBJ1-1, with a weak D call TRBD1 (6 bases). Deletions cut 1 base from V and 11 bases from J, with 17 bases between. Germline V gives CDR1 LNHDA, CDR2 SQIVND (reference sequence). The CDR3 length is 14 residues. CDR3 loop: CASSIGGRVGQAFF. CDR3 DNA: TGTGCCAGTAGTATAGGGGGCAGGGTTGGACAGGCTTTCTTT.

The V and J genes are TRBV28 and TRBJ2-6, with 7 bases that match TRBD1. With 4 bases clipped from V and 0 bases from J, the junction kept 18 bases outside the gene matches. Germline lookup yields CDR1 MDHEN and CDR2 SYDVKM. CDR3 size: 21 residues. The CDR3 here is CASSSINRGRRQGSGANVLTF. Here the CDR3 DNA reads TGTGCCAGCAGTTCGATAAACAGGGGCCGGCGCCAAGGCTCTGGGGCCAACGTCCTGACTTTC.

This chain uses TRBV9 with TRBJ1-5, with D tentatively TRBD1 (5 bases). V gave up 0 bases and J gave up 1 base, with 8 bases separating them. CDR1 is SGDLS, CDR2 YYNGEE, per germline. CDR3 length: 15 amino acids. CDR3 protein: CASSVGGMSNQPQHF. CDR3 sequence (DNA): TGTGCCAGCAGCGTAGGGGGGATGAGCAATCAGCCCCAGCATTTT.

This chain joins TRBV4-3 and TRBJ2-5; 8 nucleotides match TRBD1. CDR1 and CDR2 from the germline V gene are LGHNA and YSLEER. CDR3 length: 16 amino acids. The trim removed 1 base at V and 4 bases at J, leaving 8 bases unmatched. The CDR3 region has the DNA TGCGCCAGCAGCCAAGCGGTGGCCCAGGGGGCAGAGACCCAGTACTTC. This gives the protein CASSQAVAQGAETQYF.

The rearrangement uses TRBV4-3 and TRBJ1-3; D is ambiguous. Germline-derived CDR1 and CDR2 are LGHNA and YSLEER. Trimming took off 0 bases at V and 4 bases at J, with 13 bases between the two ends. The CDR3 covers 16 residues. The CDR3 region is CASSQETRGTGNTIYF. CDR3 nucleotide sequence: TGCGCCAGCAGCCAAGAGACTCGGGGAACAGGAAACACCATATATTTT.

The gene calls are TRBV15 and TRBJ1-2; maybe TRBD1 (6 bases). This CDR3 is 16 amino acids long. CDR1 is LNHNV, CDR2 YYDKDF, per germline (reference sequence). Trimming took 0 bases from V and 8 from J, leaving 19 bases between them. CDR3 amino acids: CATSRDLGRGRGGYTF. In DNA form, the CDR3 reads TGTGCCACCAGCAGAGACCTTGGGAGGGGGAGGGGAGGCTACACCTTC.